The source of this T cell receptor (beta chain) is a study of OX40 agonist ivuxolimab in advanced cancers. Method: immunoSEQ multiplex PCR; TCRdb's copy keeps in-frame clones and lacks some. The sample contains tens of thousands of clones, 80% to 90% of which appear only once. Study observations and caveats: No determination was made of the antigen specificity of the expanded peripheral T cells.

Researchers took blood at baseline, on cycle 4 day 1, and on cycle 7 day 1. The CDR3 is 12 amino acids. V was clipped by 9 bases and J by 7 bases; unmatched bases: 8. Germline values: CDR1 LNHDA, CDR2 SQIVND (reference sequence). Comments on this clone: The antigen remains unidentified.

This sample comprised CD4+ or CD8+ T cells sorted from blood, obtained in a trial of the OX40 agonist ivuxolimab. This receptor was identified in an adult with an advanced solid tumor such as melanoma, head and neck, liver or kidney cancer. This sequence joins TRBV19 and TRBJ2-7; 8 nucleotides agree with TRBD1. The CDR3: CASGTGPGEQYF. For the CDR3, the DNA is TGTGCCAGCGGGACAGGCCCGGGGGAGCAGTACTTC. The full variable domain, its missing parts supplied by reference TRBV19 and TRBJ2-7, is DGGITQSPKYLFRKEGQNVTLSCEQNLNHDAMYWYRQDPGQGLRLIYYSQIVNDFQKGDIAEGYSVSREKKESFPLTVTSAQKNPTAFYLCASGTGPGEQYFGPGTRLTVT.